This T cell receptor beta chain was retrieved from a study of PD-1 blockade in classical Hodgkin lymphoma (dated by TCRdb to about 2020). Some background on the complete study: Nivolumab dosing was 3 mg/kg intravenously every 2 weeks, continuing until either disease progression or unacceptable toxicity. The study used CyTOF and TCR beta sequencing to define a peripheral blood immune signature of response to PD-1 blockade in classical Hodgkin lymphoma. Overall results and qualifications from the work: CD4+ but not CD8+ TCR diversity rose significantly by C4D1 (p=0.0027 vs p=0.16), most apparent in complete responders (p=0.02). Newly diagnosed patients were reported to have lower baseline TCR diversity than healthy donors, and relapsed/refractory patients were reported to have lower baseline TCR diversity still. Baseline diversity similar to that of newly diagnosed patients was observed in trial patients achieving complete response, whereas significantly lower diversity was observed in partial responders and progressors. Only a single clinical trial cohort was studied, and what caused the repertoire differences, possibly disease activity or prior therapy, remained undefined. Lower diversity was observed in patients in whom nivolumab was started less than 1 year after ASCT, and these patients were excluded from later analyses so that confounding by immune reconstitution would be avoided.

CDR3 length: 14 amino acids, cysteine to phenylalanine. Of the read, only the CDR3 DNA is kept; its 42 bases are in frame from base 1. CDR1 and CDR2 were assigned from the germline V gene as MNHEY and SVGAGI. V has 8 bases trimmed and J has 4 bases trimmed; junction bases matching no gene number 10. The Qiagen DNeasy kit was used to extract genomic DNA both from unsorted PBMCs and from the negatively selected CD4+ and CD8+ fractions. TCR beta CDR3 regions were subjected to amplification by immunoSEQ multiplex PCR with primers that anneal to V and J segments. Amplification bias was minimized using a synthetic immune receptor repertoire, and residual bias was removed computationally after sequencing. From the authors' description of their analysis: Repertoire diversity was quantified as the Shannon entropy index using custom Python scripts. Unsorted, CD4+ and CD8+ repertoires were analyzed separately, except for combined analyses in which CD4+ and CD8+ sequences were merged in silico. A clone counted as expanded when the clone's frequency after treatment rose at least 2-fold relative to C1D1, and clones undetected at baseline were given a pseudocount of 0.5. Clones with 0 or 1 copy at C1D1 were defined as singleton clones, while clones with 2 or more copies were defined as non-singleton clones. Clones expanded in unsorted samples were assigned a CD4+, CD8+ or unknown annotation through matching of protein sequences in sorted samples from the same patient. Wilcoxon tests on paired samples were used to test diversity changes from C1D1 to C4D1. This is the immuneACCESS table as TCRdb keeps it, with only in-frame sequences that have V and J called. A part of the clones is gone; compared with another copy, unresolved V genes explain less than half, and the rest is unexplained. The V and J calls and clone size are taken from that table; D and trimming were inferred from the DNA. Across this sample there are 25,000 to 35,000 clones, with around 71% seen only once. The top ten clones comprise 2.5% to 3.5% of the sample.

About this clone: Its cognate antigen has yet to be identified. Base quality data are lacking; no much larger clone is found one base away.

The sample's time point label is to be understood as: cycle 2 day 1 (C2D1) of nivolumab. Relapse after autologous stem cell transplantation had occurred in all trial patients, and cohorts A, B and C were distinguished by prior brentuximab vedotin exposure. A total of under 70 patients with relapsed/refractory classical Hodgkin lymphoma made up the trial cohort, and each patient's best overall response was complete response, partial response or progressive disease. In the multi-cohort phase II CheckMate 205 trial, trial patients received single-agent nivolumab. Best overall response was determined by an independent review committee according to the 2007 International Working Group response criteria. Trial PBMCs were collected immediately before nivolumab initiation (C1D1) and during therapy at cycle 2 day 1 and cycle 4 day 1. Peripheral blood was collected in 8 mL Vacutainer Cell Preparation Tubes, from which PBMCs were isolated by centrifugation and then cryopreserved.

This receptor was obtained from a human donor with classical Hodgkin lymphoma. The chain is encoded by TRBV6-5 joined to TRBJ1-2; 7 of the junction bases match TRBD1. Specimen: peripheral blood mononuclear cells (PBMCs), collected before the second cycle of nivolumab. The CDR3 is CASAYRGQTYGYTF. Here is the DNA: TGTGCCAGCGCCTACCGGGGACAGACCTATGGCTACACCTTC.